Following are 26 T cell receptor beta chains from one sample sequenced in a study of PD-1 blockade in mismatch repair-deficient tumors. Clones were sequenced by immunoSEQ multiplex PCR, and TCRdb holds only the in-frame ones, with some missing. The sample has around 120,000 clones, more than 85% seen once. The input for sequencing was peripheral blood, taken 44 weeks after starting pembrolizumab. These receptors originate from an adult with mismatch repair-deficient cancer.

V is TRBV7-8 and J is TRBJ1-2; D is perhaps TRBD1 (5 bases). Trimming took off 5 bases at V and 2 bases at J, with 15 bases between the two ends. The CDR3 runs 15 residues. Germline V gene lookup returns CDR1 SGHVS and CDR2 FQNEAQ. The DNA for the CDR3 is TGTGCCAGCAGCCCTTTACAGGAGGGGAACTATGGCTACACCTTC. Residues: CASSPLQEGNYGYTF. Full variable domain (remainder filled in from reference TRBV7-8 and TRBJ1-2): GAGVSQSPRYKVAKRGQDVALRCDPISGHVSLFWYQQALGQGPEFLTYFQNEAQLDKSGLPSDRFFAERPEGSVSTLKIQRTQQEDSAVYLCASSPLQEGNYGYTFGSGTRLTVV.

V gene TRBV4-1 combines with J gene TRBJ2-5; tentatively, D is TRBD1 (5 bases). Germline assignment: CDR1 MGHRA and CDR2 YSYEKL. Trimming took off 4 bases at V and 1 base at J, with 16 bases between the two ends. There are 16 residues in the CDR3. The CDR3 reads CASSPLRGRAQETQYF. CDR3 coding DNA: TGCGCCAGCAGCCCTTTAAGGGGTCGCGCCCAAGAGACCCAGTACTTC.

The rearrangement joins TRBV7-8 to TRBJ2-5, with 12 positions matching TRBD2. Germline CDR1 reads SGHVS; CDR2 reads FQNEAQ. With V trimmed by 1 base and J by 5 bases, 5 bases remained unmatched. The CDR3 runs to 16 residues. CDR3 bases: TGTGCCAGCAGCTTAGGACTAGCGGGAGTGGGGGAGACCCAGTACTTC. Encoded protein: CASSLGLAGVGETQYF.

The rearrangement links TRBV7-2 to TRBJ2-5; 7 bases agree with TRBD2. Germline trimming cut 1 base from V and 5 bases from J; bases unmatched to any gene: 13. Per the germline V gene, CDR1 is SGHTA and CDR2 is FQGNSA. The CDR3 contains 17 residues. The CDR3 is CASSLGRGLRRDETQYF. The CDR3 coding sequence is TGTGCCAGCAGCTTAGGTCGGGGACTAAGAAGGGATGAGACCCAGTACTTC.

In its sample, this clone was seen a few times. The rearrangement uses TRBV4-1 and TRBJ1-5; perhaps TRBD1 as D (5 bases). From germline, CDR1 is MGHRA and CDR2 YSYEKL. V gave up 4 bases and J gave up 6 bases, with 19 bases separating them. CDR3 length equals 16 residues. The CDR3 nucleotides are TGCGCCAGCAGCCCGACGAACCCAGGGACGAGTCAGCCCCAGCATTTT. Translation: CASSPTNPGTSQPQHF.

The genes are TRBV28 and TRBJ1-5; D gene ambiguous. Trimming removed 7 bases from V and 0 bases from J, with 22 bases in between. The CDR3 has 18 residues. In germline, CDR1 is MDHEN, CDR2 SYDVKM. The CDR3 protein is CASTSEAAGSHSNQPQHF. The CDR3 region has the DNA TGTGCCAGCACGTCCGAGGCCGCGGGATCCCATAGCAATCAGCCCCAGCATTTT.

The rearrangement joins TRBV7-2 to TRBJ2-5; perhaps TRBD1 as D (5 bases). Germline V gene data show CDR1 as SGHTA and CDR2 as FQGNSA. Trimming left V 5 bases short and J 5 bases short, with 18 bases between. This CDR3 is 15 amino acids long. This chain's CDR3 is CASSKVTDPQETQYF. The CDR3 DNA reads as TGTGCCAGCAGCAAAGTGACAGACCCACAGGAGACCCAGTACTTC.

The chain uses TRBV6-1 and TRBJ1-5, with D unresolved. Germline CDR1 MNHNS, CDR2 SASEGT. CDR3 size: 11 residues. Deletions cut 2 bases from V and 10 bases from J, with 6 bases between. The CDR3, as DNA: TGTGCCAGCAGTGAACCCTCCCCCCAGCATTTT. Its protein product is CASSEPSPQHF.

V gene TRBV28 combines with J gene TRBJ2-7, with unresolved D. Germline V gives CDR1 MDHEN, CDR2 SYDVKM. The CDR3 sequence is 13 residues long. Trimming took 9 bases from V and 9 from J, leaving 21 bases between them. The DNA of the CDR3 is TGTGCCAGTATGTTGAAAGACGACTTGGTGCAGTACTTC. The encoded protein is CASMLKDDLVQYF.

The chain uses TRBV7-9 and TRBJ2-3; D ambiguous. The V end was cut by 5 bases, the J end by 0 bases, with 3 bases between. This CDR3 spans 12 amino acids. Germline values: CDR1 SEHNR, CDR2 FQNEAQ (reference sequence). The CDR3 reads CASSLSTDTQYF. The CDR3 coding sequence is TGTGCCAGCAGCCTTAGCACAGATACGCAGTATTTT.

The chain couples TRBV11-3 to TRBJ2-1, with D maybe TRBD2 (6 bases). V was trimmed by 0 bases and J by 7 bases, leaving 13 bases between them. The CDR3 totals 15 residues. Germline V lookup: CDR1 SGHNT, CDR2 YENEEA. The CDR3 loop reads CASSLEGGKENEQFF. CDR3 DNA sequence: TGTGCCAGCAGCTTAGAGGGCGGGAAGGAGAATGAGCAGTTCTTC.

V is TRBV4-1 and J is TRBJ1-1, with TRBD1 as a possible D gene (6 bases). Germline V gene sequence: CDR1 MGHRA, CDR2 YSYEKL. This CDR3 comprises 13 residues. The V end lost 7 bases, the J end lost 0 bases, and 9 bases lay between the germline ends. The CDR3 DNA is TGCGCCAGCAATCAGGGGCTGAACACTGAAGCTTTCTTT. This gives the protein CASNQGLNTEAFF.

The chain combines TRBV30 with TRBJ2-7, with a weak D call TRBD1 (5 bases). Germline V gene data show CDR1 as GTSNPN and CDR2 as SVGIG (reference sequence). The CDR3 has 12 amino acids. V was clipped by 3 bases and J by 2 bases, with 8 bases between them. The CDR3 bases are TGTGCCTGGAGCCCCAGGGCCTACGAGCAGTACTTC. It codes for CAWSPRAYEQYF.

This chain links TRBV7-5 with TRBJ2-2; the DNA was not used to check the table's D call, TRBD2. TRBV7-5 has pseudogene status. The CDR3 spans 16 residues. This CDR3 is CARSSGLALNTGELFF. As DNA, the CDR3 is TGTGCCAGAAGTTCGGGACTAGCGTTAAACACCGGGGAGCTGTTTTTT.

CDR3 sequence (DNA): TGTGCCACCAGCGCACGCTTAGGGGGGGAAGAGACCCAGTACTTC. It encodes CATSARLGGEETQYF. The chain links TRBV15 to TRBJ2-5; D perhaps matches TRBD2 (7 bases). From germline, CDR1 is LNHNV and CDR2 YYDKDF (reference sequence). The CDR3 has 15 residues. V dropped 5 bases and J dropped 3 bases, with 16 bases sitting between them.

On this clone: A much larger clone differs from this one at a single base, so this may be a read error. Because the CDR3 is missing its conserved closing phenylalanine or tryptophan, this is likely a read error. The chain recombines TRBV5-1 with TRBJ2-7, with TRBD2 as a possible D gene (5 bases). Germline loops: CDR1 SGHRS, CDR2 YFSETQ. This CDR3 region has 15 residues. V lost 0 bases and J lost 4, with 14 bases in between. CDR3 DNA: TGCGCCAGCAGCTTGGCCGGAGCGGTACTTTACGAGCAGTACCTC. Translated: CASSLAGAVLYEQYL.

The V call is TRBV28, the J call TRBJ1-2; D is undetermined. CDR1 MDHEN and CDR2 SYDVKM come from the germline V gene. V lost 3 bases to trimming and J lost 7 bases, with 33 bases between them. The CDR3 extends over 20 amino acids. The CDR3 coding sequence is TGTGCCAGCAGTTTCCAGGACCCGGGCAGAAATCTCTTCGTTCGTAGTGGCTACACCTTC. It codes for CASSFQDPGRNLFVRSGYTF.

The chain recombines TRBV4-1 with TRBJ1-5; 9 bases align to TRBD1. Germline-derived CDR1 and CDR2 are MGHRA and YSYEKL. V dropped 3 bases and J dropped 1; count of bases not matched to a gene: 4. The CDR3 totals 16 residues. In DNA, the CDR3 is TGCGCCAGCAGCCAGGGACAGGGTGGGAGCAATCAGCCCCAGCATTTT. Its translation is CASSQGQGGSNQPQHF.

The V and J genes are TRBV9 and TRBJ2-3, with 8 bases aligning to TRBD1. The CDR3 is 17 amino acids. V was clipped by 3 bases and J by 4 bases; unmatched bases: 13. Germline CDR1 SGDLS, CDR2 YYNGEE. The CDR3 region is CASSAVSDREVPDTQYF. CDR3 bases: TGTGCCAGCAGCGCGGTCTCGGACAGGGAAGTTCCAGATACGCAGTATTTT. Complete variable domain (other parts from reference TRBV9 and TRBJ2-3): DSGVTQTPKHLITATGQRVTLRCSPRSGDLSVYWYQQSLDQGLQFLIQYYNGEERAKGNILERFSAQQFPDLHSELNLSSLELGDSALYFCASSAVSDREVPDTQYFGPGTRLTVL.

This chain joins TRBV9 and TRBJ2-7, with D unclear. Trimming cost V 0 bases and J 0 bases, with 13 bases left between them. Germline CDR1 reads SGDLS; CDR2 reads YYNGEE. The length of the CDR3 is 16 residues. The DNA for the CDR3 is TGTGCCAGCAGCGTAGTCCCAACGACGGTCTCCTACGAGCAGTACTTC. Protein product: CASSVVPTTVSYEQYF.

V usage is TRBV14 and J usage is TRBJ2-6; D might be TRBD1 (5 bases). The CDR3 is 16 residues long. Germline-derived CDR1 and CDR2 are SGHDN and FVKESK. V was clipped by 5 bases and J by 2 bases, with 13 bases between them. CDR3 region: CASSLRAGTGANVLTF. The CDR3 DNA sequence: TGTGCCAGCAGCTTACGTGCAGGGACTGGGGCCAACGTCCTGACTTTC.

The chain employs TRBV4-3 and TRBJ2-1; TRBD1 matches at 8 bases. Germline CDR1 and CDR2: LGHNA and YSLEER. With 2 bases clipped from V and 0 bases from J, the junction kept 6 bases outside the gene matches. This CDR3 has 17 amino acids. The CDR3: CASSQSPGTGSYNEQFF. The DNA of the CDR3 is TGCGCCAGCAGCCAATCGCCCGGGACAGGCTCCTACAATGAGCAGTTCTTC.

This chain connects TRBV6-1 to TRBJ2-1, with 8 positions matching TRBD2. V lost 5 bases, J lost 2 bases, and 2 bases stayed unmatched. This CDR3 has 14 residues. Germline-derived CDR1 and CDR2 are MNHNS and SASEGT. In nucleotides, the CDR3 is TGTGCCAGCAGTACTAGCGGCACCTACAATGAGCAGTTCTTC. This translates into CASSTSGTYNEQFF.

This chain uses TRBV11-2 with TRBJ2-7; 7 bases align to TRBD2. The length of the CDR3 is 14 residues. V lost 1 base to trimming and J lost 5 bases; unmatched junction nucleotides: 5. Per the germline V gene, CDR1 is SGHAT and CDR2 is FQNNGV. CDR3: CASSLGGSGDEQYF. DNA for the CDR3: TGTGCCAGCAGCTTAGGCGGGAGCGGGGACGAGCAGTACTTC.

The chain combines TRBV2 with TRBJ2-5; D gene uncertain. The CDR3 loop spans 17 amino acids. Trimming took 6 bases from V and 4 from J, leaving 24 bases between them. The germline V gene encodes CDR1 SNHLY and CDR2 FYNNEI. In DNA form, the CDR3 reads TGTGCCAGCAGCCCGGCCTATCTGTCGGCATCCCGAGAGACCCAGTACTTC. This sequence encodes CASSPAYLSASRETQYF.

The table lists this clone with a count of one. CDR3 DNA sequence: TGTGCCAGCAGCTACCCGGGGCAGGGGAGCACAGATACGCAGTATTTT. Amino acid sequence: CASSYPGQGSTDTQYF. V and J are TRBV5-4 and TRBJ2-3, with D perhaps matching TRBD1 (6 bases). Germline V gene lookup returns CDR1 SGHNT and CDR2 YYREEE (reference sequence). The CDR3 runs to 16 residues. Trimming took off 3 bases at V and 0 bases at J, with 14 bases between the two ends. The full variable domain, in which reference TRBV5-4 and TRBJ2-3 provide the parts outside the CDR3, is ETGVTQSPTHLIKTRGQQVTLRCSSQSGHNTVSWYQQALGQGPQFIFQYYREEENGRGNFPPRFSGLQFPNYSSELNVNALELDDSALYLCASSYPGQGSTDTQYFGPGTRLTVL.